A selection of T cell receptor beta chains follows, all from one sample in a study of CD8 T cells in Susac syndrome. TCRdb redid the calling of the immunoSEQ multiplex PCR reads with MiXCR, one entry per CDR3 protein. This sample carries about 150,000 distinct CDR3 sequences, around 96% of them seen once, and the ten largest clones take approximately 0.11%. The sequenced material came from CD4+ T cells from PBMCs. These receptors came from a human donor with multiple sclerosis. Both conserved end residues are part of each CDR3. Each record gives: CDR3 protein, CDR3 DNA, D gene, V gene, clone size, J gene. A D gene is named only where the DNA matches it firmly. Part of the rows lack a size; the others show once, few, many or a class for expanded clones.

cdr3_aa: CASSSYGGGLSTDTQYF
cdr3_nt: TGTGCCAGCAGCTCGTATGGCGGGGGCCTCTCCACAGATACGCAGTATTTT
d_call: .
v_call: TRBV7-9
clone_size: .
j_call: TRBJ2-3

cdr3_aa: CAWRKGTSKNTEAFF
cdr3_nt: TGTGCCTGGAGGAAAGGGACTAGTAAGAACACTGAAGCTTTCTTT
d_call: .
v_call: TRBV30
clone_size: .
j_call: TRBJ1-1

cdr3_aa: CASSPPKVGGATEAFF
cdr3_nt: TGTGCCAGCAGCCCTCCCAAAGTAGGGGGTGCCACTGAAGCTTTCTTT
d_call: .
v_call: TRBV7-9
clone_size: .
j_call: TRBJ1-1

cdr3_aa: CASSLVVGVKTQYF
cdr3_nt: TGCGCCAGCAGCTTGGTGGTGGGTGTGAAGACCCAGTACTTC
d_call: .
v_call: TRBV5-1
clone_size: .
j_call: TRBJ2-5

cdr3_aa: CASSVGLAGEQYF
cdr3_nt: TGTGCCAGCAGCGTAGGTTTAGCGGGCGAGCAGTACTTC
d_call: TRBD2
v_call: TRBV9
clone_size: .
j_call: TRBJ2-7

cdr3_aa: CASSIRGTGGQPQHF
cdr3_nt: TGTGCCAGTAGTATCCGCGGGACAGGCGGCCAGCCCCAGCATTTT
d_call: TRBD1
v_call: TRBV19
clone_size: .
j_call: TRBJ1-5

cdr3_aa: CSAKTSGGAGTDTQYF
cdr3_nt: TGCAGTGCGAAGACTAGCGGGGGGGCGGGCACAGATACGCAGTATTTT
d_call: TRBD2
v_call: TRBV20-1
clone_size: .
j_call: TRBJ2-3

cdr3_aa: CASTIGTKGYGYTF
cdr3_nt: TGTGCCAGCACTATAGGGACGAAGGGGTATGGCTACACCTTC
d_call: .
v_call: TRBV28
clone_size: .
j_call: TRBJ1-2

cdr3_aa: CASSPQPRGHSNQPQHF
cdr3_nt: TGTGCCAGCAGCCCGCAGCCCCGCGGGCATAGCAATCAGCCCCAGCATTTT
d_call: .
v_call: TRBV7-2
clone_size: .
j_call: TRBJ1-5

cdr3_aa: CSVEHGANTGELFF
cdr3_nt: TGCAGCGTTGAGCACGGAGCCAACACCGGGGAGCTGTTTTTT
d_call: .
v_call: TRBV29-1
clone_size: .
j_call: TRBJ2-2

cdr3_aa: CAWTSAFEAFF
cdr3_nt: TGTGCCTGGACTTCCGCGTTTGAAGCTTTCTTT
d_call: .
v_call: TRBV30
clone_size: .
j_call: TRBJ1-1

cdr3_aa: CASSQSKGGEKTQYF
cdr3_nt: TGCGCCAGCAGTCAATCCAAGGGAGGGGAAAAGACCCAGTACTTC
d_call: TRBD2
v_call: TRBV23-1
clone_size: .
j_call: TRBJ2-5

cdr3_aa: CASSLAQTGTEAFF
cdr3_nt: TGTGCCAGCAGCTTAGCGCAAACTGGGACTGAAGCTTTCTTT
d_call: .
v_call: TRBV7-9
clone_size: once
j_call: TRBJ1-1

cdr3_aa: CASSPKSGGVDTQYF
cdr3_nt: TGTGCCAGCAGCCCTAAAAGCGGGGGAGTAGATACGCAGTATTTT
d_call: TRBD2
v_call: TRBV5-4
clone_size: .
j_call: TRBJ2-3

cdr3_aa: CASSFRTSGEQYF
cdr3_nt: TGTGCCAGCAGCTTCCGGACATCGGGCGAGCAGTACTTC
d_call: .
v_call: TRBV7-8
clone_size: .
j_call: TRBJ2-7

cdr3_aa: CASSAGTSYNNEQFF
cdr3_nt: TGTGCCAGCAGCGCCGGGACTAGCTACAACAATGAGCAGTTCTTC
d_call: TRBD2
v_call: TRBV7-9
clone_size: .
j_call: TRBJ2-1

cdr3_aa: CSIMDTANGYTF
cdr3_nt: TGCAGCATAATGGACACGGCGAATGGCTACACCTTC
d_call: .
v_call: TRBV29-1
clone_size: once
j_call: TRBJ1-2

cdr3_aa: CASSKKTGTDGYTF
cdr3_nt: TGTGCCAGCAGCAAAAAAACTGGGACGGATGGCTACACCTTC
d_call: .
v_call: TRBV21-1
clone_size: .
j_call: TRBJ1-2

cdr3_aa: CAWGRPGTGYNEQFF
cdr3_nt: TGTGCCTGGGGACGCCCCGGGACAGGCTACAATGAGCAGTTCTTC
d_call: TRBD1
v_call: TRBV30
clone_size: once
j_call: TRBJ2-1

cdr3_aa: CASSQDIAGWGNEQFF
cdr3_nt: TGTGCCAGCAGCCAAGATATCGCGGGTTGGGGTAATGAGCAGTTCTTC
d_call: .
v_call: TRBV3-1
clone_size: .
j_call: TRBJ2-1

cdr3_aa: CASRVRQGFGQPQHF
cdr3_nt: TGTGCCAGCAGGGTTAGACAGGGCTTTGGTCAGCCCCAGCATTTT
d_call: TRBD1
v_call: TRBV2
clone_size: .
j_call: TRBJ1-5

cdr3_aa: CASSLVFETQYF
cdr3_nt: TGTGCCAGCAGCTTAGTCTTCGAGACCCAGTACTTC
d_call: .
v_call: TRBV7-2
clone_size: .
j_call: TRBJ2-5

cdr3_aa: CAWSQIPREGGYTF
cdr3_nt: TGTGCCTGGAGTCAAATCCCTCGGGAGGGAGGCTACACCTTC
d_call: .
v_call: TRBV30
clone_size: .
j_call: TRBJ1-2

cdr3_aa: CASSDGLGQVIRNTEAFF
cdr3_nt: TGTGCCAGCAGTGATGGACTGGGACAGGTGATACGGAACACTGAAGCTTTCTTT
d_call: TRBD1
v_call: TRBV9
clone_size: .
j_call: TRBJ1-1

cdr3_aa: CATSDQYQPQHF
cdr3_nt: TGTGCCACCAGTGACCAATATCAGCCCCAGCATTTT
d_call: .
v_call: TRBV24-1
clone_size: .
j_call: TRBJ1-5

cdr3_aa: CASSLERGGEQYF
cdr3_nt: TGTGCCAGCAGCTTAGAGAGGGGAGGCGAGCAGTACTTC
d_call: .
v_call: TRBV7-2
clone_size: .
j_call: TRBJ2-7

cdr3_aa: CASSLVGALNTEAFF
cdr3_nt: TGCGCCAGCAGCTTGGTTGGGGCCTTGAACACTGAAGCTTTCTTT
d_call: .
v_call: TRBV5-1
clone_size: .
j_call: TRBJ1-1

cdr3_aa: CASSYSLNTDTQYF
cdr3_nt: TGTGCCAGCAGCTATTCTTTAAACACAGATACGCAGTATTTT
d_call: .
v_call: TRBV5-4
clone_size: .
j_call: TRBJ2-3

cdr3_aa: CSASGLAGSPGPQETQYF
cdr3_nt: TGCAGTGCTAGTGGACTAGCGGGAAGTCCCGGCCCGCAAGAGACCCAGTACTTC
d_call: TRBD2
v_call: TRBV20-1
clone_size: once
j_call: TRBJ2-5

cdr3_aa: CASTRQGANYGYTF
cdr3_nt: TGTGCCAGCACCAGACAGGGGGCTAACTATGGCTACACCTTC
d_call: TRBD1
v_call: TRBV2
clone_size: .
j_call: TRBJ1-2

cdr3_aa: CASPRGTSGRIGKETQYF
cdr3_nt: TGTGCCAGCCCCCGCGGGACTAGCGGGAGAATCGGGAAAGAGACCCAGTACTTC
d_call: TRBD2
v_call: TRBV5-4
clone_size: .
j_call: TRBJ2-5